This TCR beta chain comes out of a study of blood T cell repertoires in COVID-19. Study as a whole: Both acute and convalescent COVID-19 samples were obtained from the United States, Italy and Spain. From T cells, B-cell-depleted T cells, or PBMCs came the material, which was cDNA or gDNA.

The trim removed 3 bases at V and 8 bases at J, leaving 15 bases unmatched. The CDR3 contains 16 residues. Germline values: CDR1 MDHEN, CDR2 SYDVKM. Original processing methods: Nucleated cell counts were estimated from reference gene primer amplification. Profiling relied on immunoSEQ multiplex PCR, and the TCRdb table lists in-frame clones only, not all of them. V, J and clone size are those of that table, while D and trimming were read from the DNA. This sample carries about 140,000 clones, about 77% of them seen once, and the ten largest clones take around 9.5%. The chain carries TRBV28 and TRBJ1-2, with 7 bases aligning to TRBD1. The sequencing sample was made of peripheral blood. The sequence was obtained from a woman aged 45-59 years with active or convalescent COVID-19. The CDR3 coding sequence is TGTGCCAGCAGTTTCCCTCCTGACAGGGCGACCTGGGGCTACACCTTC. Protein: CASSFPPDRATWGYTF.